This T cell receptor (beta chain) was retrieved from a study of cytomegalovirus exposure and HLA in healthy donors. J was trimmed by 3 bases and V by 5 bases; bases with no gene match: 15. The CDR3 extends over 17 amino acids. CDR1 is SEHNR, CDR2 FQNEAQ, per germline (reference sequence). In the PCR, 60 Vbeta and 13 Jbeta primers were used. Original methodology: Later analysis identified 80 million to 85 million unique TCR beta chains, approximately 10 million shared. Sequencing was performed with immunoSEQ multiplex PCR; in TCRdb, only in-frame clones are kept and a portion is missing. From that table come the V and J calls and clone size; the DNA was used to work out D and trimming. The table records about 170,000 clones, 84% of them present only once.

Material: PBMCs. The V and J genes are TRBV7-9 and TRBJ2-7; TRBD1 agrees at 8 bases. The receptor comes from a boy under 10 years old in good health and CMV-seronegative. CDR3: CASSPAPRDRHFYEQYF. CDR3 nucleotides: TGTGCCAGCAGCCCAGCGCCTCGGGACAGGCACTTCTACGAGCAGTACTTC. Filled out from reference TRBV7-9 and TRBJ2-7, the complete variable domain reads DTGVSQNPRHKITKRGQNVTFRCDPISEHNRLYWYRQTLGQGPEFLTYFQNEAQLEKSRLLSDRFSAERPKGSFSTLEIQRTEQGDSAMYLCASSPAPRDRHFYEQYFGPGTRLTVT.